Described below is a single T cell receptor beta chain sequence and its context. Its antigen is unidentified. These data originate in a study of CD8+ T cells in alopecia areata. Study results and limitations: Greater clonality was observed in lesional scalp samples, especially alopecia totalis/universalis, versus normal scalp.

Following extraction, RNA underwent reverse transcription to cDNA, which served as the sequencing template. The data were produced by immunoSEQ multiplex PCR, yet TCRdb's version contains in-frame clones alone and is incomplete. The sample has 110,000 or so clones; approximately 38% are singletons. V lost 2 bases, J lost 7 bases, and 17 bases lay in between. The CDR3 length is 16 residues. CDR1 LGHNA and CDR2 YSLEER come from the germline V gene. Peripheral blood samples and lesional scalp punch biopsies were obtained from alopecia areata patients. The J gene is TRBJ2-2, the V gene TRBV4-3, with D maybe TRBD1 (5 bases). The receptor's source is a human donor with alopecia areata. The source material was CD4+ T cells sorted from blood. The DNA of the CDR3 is TGCGCCAGCAGCCAACAACCGCAGGGTGGAGACGGGGAGCTGTTTTTT. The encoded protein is CASSQQPQGGDGELFF.